The rows below give T cell receptor beta chains drawn from one sample of a study of T cell responses to AZD1222 COVID-19 vaccine. The protocol was immunoSEQ multiplex PCR, while the TCRdb copy is restricted to in-frame clones and leaves out a portion. The data hold some 100,000 clones, with 88% observed a single time. Specimen: peripheral blood, collected on day 0 of AZD1222 vaccination. These receptors all come from an adult in good health. The CDR3 runs from the conserved cysteine through the conserved F or W. The D gene is left open where the match is weak. The size field is filled for only some rows; it gives once, few, many or a size class.

abundance: .; d_gene: .; j_gene: TRBJ1-2; v_gene: TRBV28; CDR3aa: CASSMTAGRGYTF; CDR3nt: TGTGCCAGCAGTATGACTGCGGGCCGTGGCTACACCTTC
abundance: .; d_gene: .; j_gene: TRBJ1-1; v_gene: TRBV5-1; CDR3aa: CASSPREISAMNTEAFF; CDR3nt: TGCGCCAGCAGCCCCCGAGAGATTTCGGCTATGAACACTGAAGCTTTCTTT
abundance: few; d_gene: TRBD1; j_gene: TRBJ1-5; v_gene: TRBV19; CDR3aa: CASTPTGTGPYSNQPQHF; CDR3nt: TGTGCCAGTACCCCAACCGGGACAGGGCCCTATAGCAATCAGCCCCAGCATTTT
abundance: .; d_gene: .; j_gene: TRBJ1-5; v_gene: TRBV5-1; CDR3aa: CASSPLGGNQPQHF; CDR3nt: TGCGCCAGCAGCCCCCTAGGGGGAAATCAGCCCCAGCATTTT
abundance: .; d_gene: TRBD1; j_gene: TRBJ2-2; v_gene: TRBV19; CDR3aa: CASSISGGVSGELFF; CDR3nt: TGTGCCAGTAGTATCTCAGGGGGCGTTAGCGGGGAGCTGTTTTTT
abundance: .; d_gene: .; j_gene: TRBJ1-5; v_gene: TRBV20-1; CDR3aa: CSASSGGLDQPQHF; CDR3nt: TGCAGTGCTAGTTCGGGGGGCTTGGATCAGCCCCAGCATTTT
abundance: .; d_gene: .; j_gene: TRBJ1-3; v_gene: TRBV7-2; CDR3aa: CASSPILQGRGNTIYF; CDR3nt: TGTGCCAGCAGCCCCATTTTACAGGGTAGAGGAAACACCATATATTTT
abundance: few; d_gene: .; j_gene: TRBJ1-1; v_gene: TRBV28; CDR3aa: CASSPGSDDFF; CDR3nt: TGTGCCAGCAGCCCGGGATCTGATGATTTCTTT
abundance: .; d_gene: .; j_gene: TRBJ2-1; v_gene: TRBV19; CDR3aa: CASSSGGVTGNNEQFF; CDR3nt: TGTGCCAGTAGTAGTGGGGGGGTAACAGGGAACAATGAGCAGTTCTTC
abundance: .; d_gene: TRBD1; j_gene: TRBJ1-6; v_gene: TRBV15; CDR3aa: CATSRDGQGVDNSPLHF; CDR3nt: TGTGCCACCAGCAGAGACGGGCAGGGGGTCGATAATTCACCCCTCCACTTT
abundance: .; d_gene: .; j_gene: TRBJ1-4; v_gene: TRBV20-1; CDR3aa: CSASFGRLLGNEKLFF; CDR3nt: TGCAGTGCTAGTTTCGGCAGATTATTAGGGAATGAAAAACTGTTTTTT
abundance: .; d_gene: .; j_gene: TRBJ2-1; v_gene: TRBV7-3; CDR3aa: CASSLGVAGADEQFF; CDR3nt: TGTGCCAGCAGCTTAGGGGTGGCAGGGGCAGATGAGCAGTTCTTC
abundance: .; d_gene: .; j_gene: TRBJ2-1; v_gene: TRBV7-2; CDR3aa: CASRGRGEQFF; CDR3nt: TGTGCCAGCAGAGGACGAGGTGAGCAGTTCTTC
abundance: .; d_gene: .; j_gene: TRBJ1-5; v_gene: TRBV15; CDR3aa: CATSSLRGLDQPQHF; CDR3nt: TGTGCCACCAGCAGCCTCCGGGGGCTCGATCAGCCCCAGCATTTT
abundance: .; d_gene: .; j_gene: TRBJ1-2; v_gene: TRBV4-1; CDR3aa: CASSQDPKLGQGIYGYTF; CDR3nt: TGCGCCAGCAGCCAAGATCCCAAACTCGGGCAGGGAATCTATGGCTACACCTTC
abundance: .; d_gene: .; j_gene: TRBJ2-6; v_gene: TRBV2; CDR3aa: CASSVPGATGANVLTF; CDR3nt: TGTGCCAGCAGTGTCCCGGGGGCGACTGGGGCCAACGTCCTGACTTTC
abundance: few; d_gene: .; j_gene: TRBJ2-2; v_gene: TRBV24-1; CDR3aa: CATKGASGTGELFF; CDR3nt: TGTGCCACCAAGGGGGCTAGCGGCACCGGGGAGCTGTTTTTT